These 32 T cell receptor beta chains originate from one sample sequenced in a study of spatial heterogeneity in lung cancer. TCRdb independently ran MiXCR on the 5' RACE reads; one entry per CDR3 protein. The profile shows just under 95,000 distinct CDR3 sequences, approximately 12% of them singletons. As for time point: sample taken at primary tumor resection. Sequencing covered unsorted whole RNA taken from tumor, nontumor lung or frozen PBMC. The sample here was PBMCs, taken at surgery. Receptors originate from a male donor with early-stage non-small cell lung cancer.

The rearrangement joins TRBV5-1 to TRBJ2-1; 8 nucleotides line up with TRBD1. Germline assignment: CDR1 SGHRS and CDR2 YFSETQ. After removal of 2 bases from V and 6 bases from J, the junction contained 4 bases not matched to a gene. This CDR3 contains 14 residues. The CDR3 coding sequence is TGCGCCAGCAGCTTACCCGGGACAGGCAATGAGCAGTTCTTC. Residues: CASSLPGTGNEQFF.

V usage is TRBV12-3 or TRBV12-4 and J usage is TRBJ2-7; 8 nucleotides align to TRBD1. The V and J ends lost 2 bases and 11 bases, in that order; junction bases with no gene match: 8. The CDR3 is 13 amino acids. Written as DNA, the CDR3 is TGTGCCAGCAGTTTACAGGGGGCGGTTTTTAAGTACTTC. It encodes CASSLQGAVFKYF.

This clonotype was observed a few times. The rearrangement uses TRBV4-3 and TRBJ2-3; 9 nucleotides agree with TRBD2. CDR1 is LGHNA, CDR2 YSLEER, per germline. The CDR3 runs to 15 residues. The ends lost 0 bases at V and 4 bases at J; junction bases unmatched: 2. This CDR3 is CASSQEGLAADTQYF. CDR3 bases: TGCGCCAGCAGCCAAGAGGGACTAGCCGCAGATACGCAGTATTTT.

The rearrangement joins TRBV6-5 to TRBJ1-2; 11 bases are a match to TRBD1. From germline, CDR1 is MNHEY and CDR2 SVGAGI. V was clipped by 7 bases and J by 2 bases; unmatched bases: 3. The CDR3 spans 14 residues. The CDR3, as DNA: TGTGCCAGCAAAAGGGACAGGGGGAACTATGGCTACACCTTC. Its protein is CASKRDRGNYGYTF.

The sample holds a few counts of this clonotype. This sequence joins TRBV6-6 and TRBJ1-5; 9 nucleotides match TRBD1. Trimming took 6 bases from V and 4 from J; bases not matched to a gene: 7. The germline CDR1 and CDR2 sequences are MNHNY and SVGAGI (reference sequence). The CDR3 runs to 15 residues. Here the CDR3 DNA reads TGTGCCAGCAGCGGGGACAGGGCTGGAAATCAGCCCCAGCATTTT. Its protein product is CASSGDRAGNQPQHF.

The CDR3, as DNA: TGCGCCAGCAGCTTGGCAACGAGCGGGGGGTCCGGGACCCAGTACTTC. It encodes CASSLATSGGSGTQYF. The J gene is TRBJ2-5, the V gene TRBV5-1; TRBD2 agrees at 9 bases. The junction had 10 bases not matched to a gene; V was cut back by 0 bases and J by 7 bases. The CDR3 runs 16 residues. Germline loops: CDR1 SGHRS, CDR2 YFSETQ.

This clonotype was picked up a small number of times. The chain links TRBV20-1 to TRBJ1-3; D is perhaps TRBD1 (5 bases). The CDR3 covers 14 residues. With 6 bases removed from V and 0 bases from J, the gap between germline ends came to 12 bases. Per the germline V gene, CDR1 is DFQATT and CDR2 is SNEGSKA (reference sequence). CDR3 loop: CSAPTVSSGNTIYF. The CDR3 DNA sequence: TGCAGTGCCCCGACAGTTAGCTCTGGAAACACCATATATTTT.

The V and J genes are TRBV20-1 and TRBJ1-5; possible D gene TRBD1, 5 bases. Trimming took off 1 base at V and 3 bases at J, with 10 bases between the two ends. CDR3 length equals 14 residues. Germline assignment: CDR1 DFQATT and CDR2 SNEGSKA (reference sequence). The CDR3 DNA is TGCAGTGCTAGAGTCGGGGGTGTCAATCAGCCCCAGCATTTT. It is translated as CSARVGGVNQPQHF.

This clonotype was observed at least ten times. The rearrangement links TRBV3-1 to TRBJ2-1; D not certain. The CDR3 has 19 amino acids. Trimming removed 4 bases from V and 9 bases from J, with 31 bases in between. CDR1 and CDR2 (germline): LGHDT, YNNKEL (reference sequence). CDR3 protein: CASSPTTMRTNWIRGEQFF. CDR3 coding DNA: TGTGCCAGCAGCCCAACAACGATGAGGACCAACTGGATACGTGGTGAGCAGTTCTTC.

The CDR3 DNA follows: TGTGCCAGCAGTTATCGGACTAGCGGGAGGGCGGGGGAGACCCAGTACTTC. As protein: CASSYRTSGRAGETQYF. This sequence joins TRBV6-5 and TRBJ2-5; TRBD2 aligns across 15 bases. After removal of 3 bases from V and 5 bases from J, the junction contained 7 bases not matched to a gene. The germline V gene encodes CDR1 MNHEY and CDR2 SVGAGI. CDR3 length: 17 residues.

This clonotype was seen only a few times. The V and J genes are TRBV2 and TRBJ2-1; TRBD2 aligns across 9 bases. This CDR3 has 18 residues. Looked up from germline, CDR1 is SNHLY and CDR2 is FYNNEI. With V trimmed by 6 bases and J by 4 bases, 16 bases remained unmatched. The CDR3: CASRSRRLAVLPYNEQFF. The CDR3 DNA follows: TGTGCCAGCAGGTCGCGCCGACTAGCGGTTCTCCCTTACAATGAGCAGTTCTTC.

This clonotype was observed a handful of times. The CDR3 loop is CASGGTGREKLFF. Written as DNA, the CDR3 is TGTGCCAGCGGCGGGACAGGTCGGGAAAAACTGTTTTTT. The chain has TRBV6-2 or TRBV6-3 and TRBJ1-4; 8 bases are shared with TRBD1. The CDR3 consists of 13 residues. Germline CDR1 is MNHEY and CDR2 is SVGEGT. Germline trimming cut 8 bases from V and 8 bases from J; bases unmatched to any gene: 7.

The chain links TRBV7-2 to TRBJ2-5, with TRBD2 matching 8 bases. Germline V gene sequence: CDR1 SGHTA, CDR2 FQGNSA. This CDR3 spans 16 amino acids. V trimming: 5 bases; J trimming: 4 bases; junction bases outside the gene matches: 12. The CDR3 DNA is TGTGCCAGCAGCCCCCGGCATGCGGGAGGAACAGAGACCCAGTACTTC. Its translation is CASSPRHAGGTETQYF.

The chain carries TRBV6-5 and TRBJ2-3; 9 bases agree with TRBD2. CDR1 and CDR2 from the germline V gene are MNHEY and SVGAGI. The CDR3 has 15 residues. The V gene end was trimmed by 8 bases and the J gene end by 0 bases; junction bases not matched to a gene: 6. CDR3 bases: TGTGCCAGCGGGCGAGGGACTAGCAGCACAGATACGCAGTATTTT. This sequence encodes CASGRGTSSTDTQYF.

The chain links TRBV3-1 to TRBJ2-3; D perhaps matches TRBD1 (8 bases). CDR1 and CDR2 from the germline V gene are LGHDT and YNNKEL (reference sequence). V lost 1 base, J lost 6 bases, and 17 bases lay in between. The CDR3 totals 16 residues. CDR3 in amino acids: CASSQAGRGREDTQYF. The CDR3 DNA sequence: TGTGCCAGCAGCCAAGCGGGCAGGGGGCGGGAGGATACGCAGTATTTT.

This clonotype has a handful of counts. The J gene is TRBJ2-2, the V gene TRBV7-3; possible D gene TRBD2, 5 bases. Trimming left V 5 bases short and J 2 bases short, with 15 bases between. Per germline, CDR1 SGHTA and CDR2 FQGTGA. CDR3 length: 16 amino acids. CDR3 DNA: TGTGCCAGCAGCCAAAACCCAGCGGTTAACACCGGGGAGCTGTTTTTT. Protein sequence: CASSQNPAVNTGELFF.

This rearrangement joins TRBV2 to TRBJ2-1, with D perhaps matching TRBD1 (6 bases). The CDR3 contains 15 residues. V was shortened by 6 bases and J by 2 bases, with 14 bases between the two germline ends. From germline, CDR1 is SNHLY and CDR2 FYNNEI. The CDR3 sequence: CASRVGDTAYNEQFF. CDR3 in DNA: TGTGCCAGCAGAGTGGGGGACACCGCCTACAATGAGCAGTTCTTC.

V gene TRBV20-1 combines with J gene TRBJ1-1; possibly TRBD1 for D (5 bases). CDR1 is DFQATT, CDR2 SNEGSKA, per germline (reference sequence). The CDR3 has 11 amino acids. Trimming cost V 4 bases and J 6 bases, with 9 bases left between them. CDR3 DNA sequence: TGCAGTGCTAACAGGCGCGCTGAAGCTTTCTTT. It encodes CSANRRAEAFF.

J is TRBJ2-5 and V is TRBV11-2, with 8 positions matching TRBD2. Germline V gives CDR1 SGHAT, CDR2 FQNNGV. This CDR3 comprises 15 residues. The J segment lost 1 base and the V segment lost 1 base, leaving 2 bases of the junction unmatched. For the CDR3, the DNA is TGTGCCAGCAGCTTAGTTACTAGCGGCCAAGAGACCCAGTACTTC. It yields the protein CASSLVTSGQETQYF.

This clonotype was detected a few times. The chain has TRBV18 and TRBJ2-5; 9 bases are a match to TRBD2. The CDR3 runs 17 residues. With 0 bases clipped from V and 6 bases from J, the junction kept 11 bases outside the gene matches. Germline assignment: CDR1 KGHSH and CDR2 LQKENI. The CDR3 region is CASSPPLLAGERQTQYF. The DNA of the CDR3 is TGTGCCAGCTCACCACCGTTATTAGCGGGAGAAAGGCAGACCCAGTACTTC.

This rearrangement joins TRBV11-1 to TRBJ2-4, with 7 bases identical to TRBD1. Germline trimming cut 0 bases from V and 5 bases from J; bases unmatched to any gene: 4. From germline, CDR1 is SGHAT and CDR2 FQDESV (reference sequence). This CDR3 comprises 15 residues. The CDR3 DNA reads as TGTGCCAGCAGCTTAGCATACGGACAGGAAAACATTCAGTACTTC. Translating it yields CASSLAYGQENIQYF.

This clonotype was seen once. The chain uses TRBV11-3 and TRBJ2-5, with D maybe TRBD2 (6 bases). The V gene's germline CDR1 is SGHNT and CDR2 YENEEA. V was shortened by 5 bases and J by 2 bases, with 15 bases between the two germline ends. The CDR3 sequence is 15 residues long. The CDR3 region is CASSRAGTQQETQYF. The CDR3 DNA follows: TGTGCCAGCAGCCGAGCCGGGACTCAACAAGAGACCCAGTACTTC.

This clonotype has a count of ten or more. This chain connects TRBV5-6 to TRBJ1-1; D remains ambiguous. This CDR3 spans 13 amino acids. Per the germline V gene, CDR1 is SGHDT and CDR2 is YYEEEE. Trimming took off 4 bases at V and 2 bases at J, with 9 bases between the two ends. The CDR3 loop is CASSRAQNTEAFF. DNA for the CDR3: TGTGCCAGCAGCCGGGCCCAAAACACTGAAGCTTTCTTT. The variable domain in full, with the rest retrieved from reference TRBV5-6 and TRBJ1-1, is DAGVTQSPTHLIKTRGQQVTLRCSPKSGHDTVSWYQQALGQGPQFIFQYYEEEERQRGNFPDRFSGHQFPNYSSELNVNALLLGDSALYLCASSRAQNTEAFFGQGTRLTVV.

In this sample, this clonotype turned up a few times. The CDR3 DNA reads TGTGCCAGCAGTCCTTCCTCGGGGTCGGGTCAGCCCCAGCATTTT. Translating gives CASSPSSGSGQPQHF. The rearrangement uses TRBV27 and TRBJ1-5; D remains ambiguous. V gave up 5 bases and J gave up 6 bases, with 17 bases separating them. This CDR3 region has 15 residues. Germline-derived CDR1 and CDR2 are MNHEY and SMNVEV (reference sequence).

This clonotype appeared a few times. This sequence joins TRBV19 and TRBJ2-5; perhaps D is TRBD1 or TRBD2 (5 bases each). Trimming stripped 6 bases from V and 2 bases from J, with 13 bases between. Germline V gene data show CDR1 as LNHDA and CDR2 as SQIVND (reference sequence). The CDR3 loop spans 14 amino acids. The CDR3 here is CASRGHGEQETQYF. The CDR3 DNA follows: TGTGCCAGTAGAGGACACGGGGAGCAAGAGACCCAGTACTTC.

This clonotype was observed a few times. V gene TRBV20-1 combines with J gene TRBJ2-3; D is uncertain. Germline-derived CDR1 and CDR2 are DFQATT and SNEGSKA (reference sequence). The ends were cut back, 1 base at V and 0 bases at J, with 8 bases in the middle. The CDR3 contains 14 residues. CDR3 bases: TGCAGTGCTAGAGTTCTTGCTAGCACAGATACGCAGTATTTT. Translating it yields CSARVLASTDTQYF.

The chain links TRBV20-1 to TRBJ2-5; D is undetermined. The V gene's germline CDR1 is DFQATT and CDR2 SNEGSKA (reference sequence). The CDR3 extends over 12 amino acids. V gave up 5 bases and J gave up 2 bases, with 9 bases separating them. Here the CDR3 DNA reads TGCAGTGCTGTAACAAGTCAAGAGACCCAGTACTTC. Its translation: CSAVTSQETQYF.

The sample holds a few counts of this clonotype. In DNA, the CDR3 is TGTGCCAGCAGCCTTTTCGCGAACACCGGGGAGCTGTTTTTT. Amino acids: CASSLFANTGELFF. The chain employs TRBV7-3 and TRBJ2-2, with D unclear. Germline CDR1 SGHTA, CDR2 FQGTGA. The CDR3 has 14 residues. Trimming stripped 5 bases from V and 0 bases from J, with 7 bases between.

The V and J genes are TRBV19 and TRBJ2-1, with 9 bases identical to TRBD1. Trimming took 7 bases from V and 5 from J; bases not matched to a gene: 3. The CDR3 has 13 residues. Germline V gene sequence: CDR1 LNHDA, CDR2 SQIVND (reference sequence). The CDR3 here is CASTRTGDNEQFF. The CDR3 nucleotides are TGTGCCAGTACCCGGACAGGGGACAATGAGCAGTTCTTC. Filled out from reference TRBV19 and TRBJ2-1, the complete variable domain reads DGGITQSPKYLFRKEGQNVTLSCEQNLNHDAMYWYRQDPGQGLRLIYYSQIVNDFQKGDIAEGYSVSREKKESFPLTVTSAQKNPTAFYLCASTRTGDNEQFFGPGTRLTVL.

This clonotype turned up a few times. The chain has TRBV24-1 and TRBJ2-2; the D is unclear. Germline loops: CDR1 KGHDR, CDR2 SFDVKD. The CDR3 consists of 13 residues. V was pared by 6 bases and J by 1 base, with 5 bases between. The CDR3 coding sequence is TGTGCCACCAGTTGGGTGAACACCGGGGAGCTGTTTTTT. Translated, it gives CATSWVNTGELFF.

V and J are TRBV7-3 and TRBJ1-1; D gene ambiguous. Germline V gene sequence: CDR1 SGHTA, CDR2 FQGTGA. The V gene lost 2 bases and the J gene lost 4 bases, with 8 bases spanning the gap. The CDR3 is made up of 13 amino acids. In DNA form, the CDR3 reads TGTGCCAGCAGCTTAGGAGTAAGCACTGAAGCTTTCTTT. Amino acid sequence: CASSLGVSTEAFF.

In its sample, this clonotype was seen many times. The chain couples TRBV29-1 to TRBJ2-3; D not certain. CDR3 length: 12 residues. V lost 5 bases, J lost 0 bases, and 6 bases lay in between. CDR1 and CDR2 (germline): SQVTM, ANQGSEA. The CDR3 bases are TGCAGCGTTAGGGCGAGCACAGATACGCAGTATTTT. This sequence encodes CSVRASTDTQYF.